The entry that follows covers one TCR beta chain sequence. CDR3 size: 16 residues. V was shortened by 3 bases and J by 4 bases, with 19 bases between the two germline ends. In germline, CDR1 is SGHTA, CDR2 FQGNSA. The PCR used 60 Vbeta and 13 Jbeta primers. Sequencing was performed with immunoSEQ multiplex PCR; in TCRdb, only in-frame clones are kept and a portion is missing. The sample records approximately 150,000 clones, about 84% being singletons. The data were obtained in a study of cytomegalovirus exposure and HLA in healthy donors. This sequence originates from a woman in her late teens or twenties in good health and CMV-seropositive. The specimen was PBMCs. The V and J genes are TRBV7-2 and TRBJ2-7; D might be TRBD1 (6 bases). Here the CDR3 reads CASSFQFEQGRYEQYF. The CDR3 DNA is TGTGCCAGCAGCTTTCAATTTGAACAGGGTCGATACGAGCAGTACTTC.